Described below is a single T cell receptor beta chain sequence and its context. As yet, its antigen is unknown. Unique molecular identifiers were carried by the TCR beta cDNA libraries. MiXCR, run by TCRdb on the PCR reads, gives a single entry per CDR3 protein. The repertoire includes hundreds of thousands of distinct CDR3 sequences, approximately 60% of them detected once, and 10% to 12% sits in the top ten. The data were obtained in a study of post-analysis software for immune sequencing data. V gave up 0 bases and J gave up 2 bases, with 10 bases separating them. The germline gives CDR1 SGHRS, CDR2 YFSETQ. CDR3 size: 15 residues. Notes on the study in general: Controls had lower frequencies than patients of five or six TRBV segments, which included TRBV5-6, TRBV5-1 and TRBV20-1.

This chain links TRBV5-1 with TRBJ2-3; D is ambiguous. The sample taken for sequencing was blood. The clonotype originates from a girl aged 2 to 9 with multiple sclerosis. The DNA of the CDR3 is TGCGCCAGCAGCTTGGCCCTTAGCTACACAGATACGCAGTATTTT. Protein product: CASSLALSYTDTQYF.